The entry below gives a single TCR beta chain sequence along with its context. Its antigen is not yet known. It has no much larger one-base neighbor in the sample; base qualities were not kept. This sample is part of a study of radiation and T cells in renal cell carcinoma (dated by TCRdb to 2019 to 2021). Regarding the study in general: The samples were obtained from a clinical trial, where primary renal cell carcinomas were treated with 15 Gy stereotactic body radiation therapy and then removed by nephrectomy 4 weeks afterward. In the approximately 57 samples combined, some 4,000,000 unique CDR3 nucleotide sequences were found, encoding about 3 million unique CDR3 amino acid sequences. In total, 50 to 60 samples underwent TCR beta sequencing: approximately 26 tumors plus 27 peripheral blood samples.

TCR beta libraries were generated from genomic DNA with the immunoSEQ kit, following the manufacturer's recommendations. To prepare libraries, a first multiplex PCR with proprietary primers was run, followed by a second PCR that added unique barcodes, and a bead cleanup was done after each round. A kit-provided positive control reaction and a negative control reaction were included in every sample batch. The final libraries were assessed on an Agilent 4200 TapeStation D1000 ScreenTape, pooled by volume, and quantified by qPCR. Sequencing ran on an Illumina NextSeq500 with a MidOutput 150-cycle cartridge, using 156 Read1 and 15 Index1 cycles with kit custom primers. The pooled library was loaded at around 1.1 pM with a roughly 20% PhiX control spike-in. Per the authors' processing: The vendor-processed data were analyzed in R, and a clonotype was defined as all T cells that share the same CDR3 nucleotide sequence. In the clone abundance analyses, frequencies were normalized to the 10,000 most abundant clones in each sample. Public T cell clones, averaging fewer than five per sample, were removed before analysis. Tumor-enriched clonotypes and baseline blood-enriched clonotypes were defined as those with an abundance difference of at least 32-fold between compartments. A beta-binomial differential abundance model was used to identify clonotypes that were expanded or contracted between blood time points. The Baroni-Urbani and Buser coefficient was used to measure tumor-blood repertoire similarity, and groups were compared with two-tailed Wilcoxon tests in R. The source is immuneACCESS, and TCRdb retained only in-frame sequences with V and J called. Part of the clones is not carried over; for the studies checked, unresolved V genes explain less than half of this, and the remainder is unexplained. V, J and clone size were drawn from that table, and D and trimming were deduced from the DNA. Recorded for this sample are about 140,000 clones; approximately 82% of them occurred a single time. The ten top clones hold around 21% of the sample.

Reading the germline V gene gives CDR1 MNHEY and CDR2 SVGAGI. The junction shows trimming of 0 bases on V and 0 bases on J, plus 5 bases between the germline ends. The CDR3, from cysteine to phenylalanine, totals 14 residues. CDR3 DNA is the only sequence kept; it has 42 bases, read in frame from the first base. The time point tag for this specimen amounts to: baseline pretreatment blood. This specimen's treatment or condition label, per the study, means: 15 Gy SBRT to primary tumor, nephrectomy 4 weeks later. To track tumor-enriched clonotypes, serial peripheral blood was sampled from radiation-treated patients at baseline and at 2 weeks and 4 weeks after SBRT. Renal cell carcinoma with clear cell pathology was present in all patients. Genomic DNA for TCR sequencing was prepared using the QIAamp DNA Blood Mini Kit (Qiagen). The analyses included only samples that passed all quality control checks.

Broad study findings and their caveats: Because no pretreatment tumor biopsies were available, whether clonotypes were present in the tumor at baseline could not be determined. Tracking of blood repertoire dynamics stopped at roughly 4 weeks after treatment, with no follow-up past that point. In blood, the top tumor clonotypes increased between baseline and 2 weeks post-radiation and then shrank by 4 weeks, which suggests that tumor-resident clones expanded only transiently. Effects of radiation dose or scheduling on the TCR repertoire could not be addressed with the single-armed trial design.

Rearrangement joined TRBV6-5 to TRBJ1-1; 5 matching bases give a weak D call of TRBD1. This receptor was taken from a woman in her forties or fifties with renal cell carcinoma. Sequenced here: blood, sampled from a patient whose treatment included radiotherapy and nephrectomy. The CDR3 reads CASSYSGLNTEAFF. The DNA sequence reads TGTGCCAGCAGTTACTCGGGACTGAACACTGAAGCTTTCTTT.